These 3 T cell receptor beta chains originate from one sample sequenced in a study of T-cell memory formation after mild COVID-19. TCRdb used MiXCR to reprocess the 5' RACE reads, holding one entry per CDR3 protein. Altogether roughly 120,000 distinct CDR3 sequences are present, 15% to 20% being singletons, with the ten largest covering about 15%. The material sequenced was PBMCs or a T cell subset sorted from them (not recorded which). Every receptor here comes from an adult woman who had mild COVID-19 (a few samples of this study predate the infection). Cell type and time point are not known.

V is TRBV20-1 and J is TRBJ2-5; TRBD1 aligns across 9 bases. V was clipped by 2 bases and J by 5 bases; unmatched bases: 6. The germline CDR1 and CDR2 sequences are DFQATT and SNEGSKA (reference sequence). The CDR3 is 14 amino acids. The CDR3 nucleotides are TGCAGTGCTAGACACAGGGGGCGCGGGGAGACCCAGTACTTC. Translation: CSARHRGRGETQYF.

The rearrangement uses TRBV4-2 and TRBJ2-7; no clear D. Between the trimmed V and J ends, which lost 7 bases and 0 bases, there was a span of 13 bases. The CDR3 has 14 amino acids. CDR1 LGHNA and CDR2 YNFKEQ come from the germline V gene. The CDR3 loop reads CASMGYPSSYEQYF. CDR3 DNA: TGTGCCAGCATGGGTTATCCCAGCTCCTACGAGCAGTACTTC.

The CDR3 is CASSVGLAGGDTQYF. The CDR3 DNA follows: TGTGCCAGCAGCGTCGGCCTAGCGGGAGGTGATACGCAGTATTTT. The V and J genes are TRBV9 and TRBJ2-3; 11 bases match TRBD2. The CDR3 loop spans 15 amino acids. Trimming at V came to 2 bases and at J to 6 bases, leaving 5 bases not matched to a gene. Germline CDR1 is SGDLS and CDR2 is YYNGEE.